This T cell receptor (beta chain) was found in a study of T cell responses to AZD1222 COVID-19 vaccine. Generated by immunoSEQ multiplex PCR, the TCRdb table keeps only in-frame clones and is missing some. Among roughly 62,000 clones listed, more than 70% were seen once. Regarding this clone: Its antigen is as yet unknown.

Overall study findings and caveats: It was only after the peak T cell response that any repertoires were sampled. Donors were mostly white British, more females; clonal diversity possibly underestimated. Spike-specific TCR breadth and depth both grew after two AZD1222 doses. Within unmutated variant regions lay the reported targets of nearly half of spike-specific TCRs.

This CDR3 has 15 residues. V shed 3 bases and J shed 0 bases, with 13 bases lying between them. Germline CDR1 SGHDT, CDR2 YYEEEE. The clonotype originates from an adult in good health. The chain joins TRBV5-6 to TRBJ2-7; TRBD1 is a possible D gene (7 bases). This specimen consisted of peripheral blood, obtained on day 0 of AZD1222 vaccination. The CDR3 DNA follows: TGTGCCAGCAGCTCGCCAGGGGGGATCTCCTACGAGCAGTACTTC. This encodes CASSSPGGISYEQYF.